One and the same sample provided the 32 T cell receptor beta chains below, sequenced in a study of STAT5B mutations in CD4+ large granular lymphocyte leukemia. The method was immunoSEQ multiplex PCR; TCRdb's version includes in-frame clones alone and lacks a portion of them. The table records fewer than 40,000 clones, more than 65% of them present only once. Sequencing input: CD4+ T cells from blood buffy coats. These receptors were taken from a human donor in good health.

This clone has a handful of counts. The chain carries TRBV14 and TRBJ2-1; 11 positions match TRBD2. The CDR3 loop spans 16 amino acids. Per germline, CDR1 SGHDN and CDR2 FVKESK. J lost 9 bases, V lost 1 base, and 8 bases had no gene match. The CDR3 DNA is TGTGCCAGCAGCCAAGGCCCGAGACTAGCGGGATCTGAGCAGTTCTTC. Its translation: CASSQGPRLAGSEQFF.

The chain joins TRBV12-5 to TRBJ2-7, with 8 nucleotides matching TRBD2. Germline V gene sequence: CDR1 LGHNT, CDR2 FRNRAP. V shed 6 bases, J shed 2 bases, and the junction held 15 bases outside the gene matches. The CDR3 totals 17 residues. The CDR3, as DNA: TGTGCTAGTGGCAAACCTAACCTCGGGAGGGAGGCCTACGAGCAGTACTTC. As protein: CASGKPNLGREAYEQYF. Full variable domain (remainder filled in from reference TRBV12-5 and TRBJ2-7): DARVTQTPRHKVTEMGQEVTMRCQPILGHNTVFWYRQTMMQGLELLAYFRNRAPLDDSGMPKDRFSAEMPDATLATLKIQPSEPRDSAVYFCASGKPNLGREAYEQYFGPGTRLTVT.

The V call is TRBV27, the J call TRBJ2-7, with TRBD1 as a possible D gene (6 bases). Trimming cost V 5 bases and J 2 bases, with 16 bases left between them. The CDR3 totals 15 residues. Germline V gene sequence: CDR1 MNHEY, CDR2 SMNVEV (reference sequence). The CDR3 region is CASSPFGQSPYEQYF. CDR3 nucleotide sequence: TGTGCCAGCAGTCCCTTCGGACAGAGCCCCTACGAGCAGTACTTC.

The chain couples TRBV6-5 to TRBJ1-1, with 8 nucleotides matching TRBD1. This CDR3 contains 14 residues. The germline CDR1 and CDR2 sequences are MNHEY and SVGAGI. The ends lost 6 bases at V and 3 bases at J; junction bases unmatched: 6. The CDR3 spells CASRLPDRDTEAFF. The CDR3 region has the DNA TGTGCCAGCAGACTACCGGACAGGGACACTGAAGCTTTCTTT.

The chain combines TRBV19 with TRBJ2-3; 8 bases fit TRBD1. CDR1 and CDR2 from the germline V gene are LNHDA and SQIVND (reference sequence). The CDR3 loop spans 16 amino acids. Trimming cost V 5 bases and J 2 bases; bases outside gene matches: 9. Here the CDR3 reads CASSAGTGASTDTQYF. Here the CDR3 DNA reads TGTGCCAGTAGTGCTGGGACAGGAGCTTCCACAGATACGCAGTATTTT.

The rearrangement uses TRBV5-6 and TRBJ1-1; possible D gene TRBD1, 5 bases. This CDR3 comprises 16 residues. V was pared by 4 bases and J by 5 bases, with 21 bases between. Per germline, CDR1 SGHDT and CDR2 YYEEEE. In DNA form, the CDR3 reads TGTGCCAGCAGCCCCCAGGCAGGGAGGCACGCAACTGAAGCTTTCTTT. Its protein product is CASSPQAGRHATEAFF.

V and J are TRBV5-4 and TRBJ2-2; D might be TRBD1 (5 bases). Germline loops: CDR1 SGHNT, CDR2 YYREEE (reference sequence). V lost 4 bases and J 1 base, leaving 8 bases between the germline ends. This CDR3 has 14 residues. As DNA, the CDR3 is TGTGCCAGCAGCCGACAGCTGAACACCGGGGAGCTGTTTTTT. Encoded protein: CASSRQLNTGELFF.

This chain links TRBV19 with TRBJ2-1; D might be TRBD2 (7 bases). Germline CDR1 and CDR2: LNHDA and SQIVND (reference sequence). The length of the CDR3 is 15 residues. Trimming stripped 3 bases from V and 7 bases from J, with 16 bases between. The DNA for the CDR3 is TGTGCCAGTAGTATTGGGGGGGGGCAGGGGAATGAGCAGTTCTTC. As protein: CASSIGGGQGNEQFF.

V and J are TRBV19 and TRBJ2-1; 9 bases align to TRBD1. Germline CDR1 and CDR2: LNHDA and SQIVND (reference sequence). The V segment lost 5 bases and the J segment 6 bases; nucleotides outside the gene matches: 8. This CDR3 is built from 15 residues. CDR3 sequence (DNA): TGTGCCAGTAGTCGGCCGGGACAGGGTCCCAATGAGCAGTTCTTC. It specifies CASSRPGQGPNEQFF.

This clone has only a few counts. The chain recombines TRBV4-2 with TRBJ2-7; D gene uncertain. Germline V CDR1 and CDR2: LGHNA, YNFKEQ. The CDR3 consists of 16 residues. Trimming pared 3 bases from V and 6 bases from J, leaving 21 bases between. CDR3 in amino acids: CASSHSSTLLKAEQYF. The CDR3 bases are TGTGCCAGCAGCCACAGTTCGACCCTCCTAAAGGCCGAGCAGTACTTC.

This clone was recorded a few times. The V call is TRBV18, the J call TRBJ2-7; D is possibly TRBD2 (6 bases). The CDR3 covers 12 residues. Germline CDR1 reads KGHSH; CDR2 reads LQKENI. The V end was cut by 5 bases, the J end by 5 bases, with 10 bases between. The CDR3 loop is CASSGGYDEQYF. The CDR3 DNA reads TGTGCCAGCTCAGGGGGGTACGACGAGCAGTACTTC. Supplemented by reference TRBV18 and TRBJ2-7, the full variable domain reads NAGVMQNPRHLVRRRGQEARLRCSPMKGHSHVYWYRQLPEEGLKFMVYLQKENIIDESGMPKERFSAEFPKEGPSILRIQQVVRGDSAAYFCASSGGYDEQYFGPGTRLTVT.

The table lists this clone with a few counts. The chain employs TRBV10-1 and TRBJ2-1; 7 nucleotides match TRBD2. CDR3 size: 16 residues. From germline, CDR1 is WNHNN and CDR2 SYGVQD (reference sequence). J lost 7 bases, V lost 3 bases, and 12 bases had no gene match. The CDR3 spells CASSDRVAGSQNEQFF. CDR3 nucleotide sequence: TGCGCCAGCAGTGATAGGGTAGCGGGCTCCCAAAATGAGCAGTTCTTC.

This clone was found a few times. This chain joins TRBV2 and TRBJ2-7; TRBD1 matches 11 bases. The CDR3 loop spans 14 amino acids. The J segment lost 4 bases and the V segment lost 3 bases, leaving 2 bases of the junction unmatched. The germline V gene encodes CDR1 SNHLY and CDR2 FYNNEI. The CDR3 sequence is CASSDRDRGYEQYF. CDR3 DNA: TGTGCCAGCAGTGACCGGGACAGGGGGTACGAGCAGTACTTC. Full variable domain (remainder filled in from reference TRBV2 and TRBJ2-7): EPEVTQTPSHQVTQMGQEVILRCVPISNHLYFYWYRQILGQKVEFLVSFYNNEISEKSEIFDDQFSVERPDGSNFTLKIRSTKLEDSAMYFCASSDRDRGYEQYFGPGTRLTVT.

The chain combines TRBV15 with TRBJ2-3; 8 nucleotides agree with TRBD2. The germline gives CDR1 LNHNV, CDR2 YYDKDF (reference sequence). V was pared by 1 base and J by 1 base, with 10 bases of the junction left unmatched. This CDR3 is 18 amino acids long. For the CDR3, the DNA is TGTGCCACCAGCAGAGGCCTCCAATCGGGGGGGGGCACAGATACGCAGTATTTT. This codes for CATSRGLQSGGGTDTQYF. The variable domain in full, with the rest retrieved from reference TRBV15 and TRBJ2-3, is DAMVIQNPRYQVTQFGKPVTLSCSQTLNHNVMYWYQQKSSQAPKLLFHYYDKDFNNEADTPDNFQSRRPNTSFCFLDIRSPGLGDTAMYLCATSRGLQSGGGTDTQYFGPGTRLTVL.

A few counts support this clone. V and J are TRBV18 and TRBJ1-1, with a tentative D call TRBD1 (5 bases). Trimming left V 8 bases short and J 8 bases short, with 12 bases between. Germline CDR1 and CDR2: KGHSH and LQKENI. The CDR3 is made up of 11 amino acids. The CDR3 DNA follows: TGTGCCAGCGGACGGGACGGAGAAGCTTTCTTT. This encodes CASGRDGEAFF.

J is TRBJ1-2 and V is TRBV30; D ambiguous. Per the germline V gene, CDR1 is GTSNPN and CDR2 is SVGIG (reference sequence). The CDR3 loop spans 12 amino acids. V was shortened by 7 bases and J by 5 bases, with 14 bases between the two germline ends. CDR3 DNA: TGTGCCTCCTCGGAGTCTTTTTATGGCTACACCTTC. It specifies CASSESFYGYTF.

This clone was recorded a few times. This CDR3 is CASSLLGVGGGQPQHF. The CDR3 region has the DNA TGTGCCAGCAGCCTCCTGGGTGTTGGTGGTGGTCAGCCCCAGCATTTT. This chain joins TRBV7-2 and TRBJ1-5; D gene ambiguous. This CDR3 is built from 16 residues. Deletions cut 5 bases from V and 6 bases from J, with 20 bases between. In germline, CDR1 is SGHTA, CDR2 FQGNSA.

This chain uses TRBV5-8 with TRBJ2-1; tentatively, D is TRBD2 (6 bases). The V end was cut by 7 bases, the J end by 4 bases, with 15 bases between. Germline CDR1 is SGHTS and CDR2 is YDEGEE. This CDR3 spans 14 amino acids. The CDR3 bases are TGTGCCAGCGCTAGCGTGGGGAGGTACAATGAGCAGTTCTTC. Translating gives CASASVGRYNEQFF.

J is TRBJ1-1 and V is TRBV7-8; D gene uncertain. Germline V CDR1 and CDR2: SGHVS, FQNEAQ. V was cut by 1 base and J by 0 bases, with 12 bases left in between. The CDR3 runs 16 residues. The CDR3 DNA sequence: TGTGCCAGCAGCTTAGAGGGTCGGAACATGAACACTGAAGCTTTCTTT. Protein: CASSLEGRNMNTEAFF.

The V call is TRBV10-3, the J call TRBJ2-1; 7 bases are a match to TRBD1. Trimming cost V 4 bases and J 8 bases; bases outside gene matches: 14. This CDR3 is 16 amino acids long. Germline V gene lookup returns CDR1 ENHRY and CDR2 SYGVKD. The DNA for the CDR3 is TGTGCCATCAGTGGGGGGCAGGGGGATCGGACCGATGAGCAGTTCTTC. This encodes CAISGGQGDRTDEQFF.

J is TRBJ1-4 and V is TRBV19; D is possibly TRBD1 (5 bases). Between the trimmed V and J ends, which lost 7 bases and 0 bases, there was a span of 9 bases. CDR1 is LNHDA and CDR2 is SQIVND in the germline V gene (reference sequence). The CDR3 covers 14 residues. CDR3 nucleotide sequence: TGTGCCAGTAAAAGGACATCAACTAATGAAAAACTGTTTTTT. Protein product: CASKRTSTNEKLFF.

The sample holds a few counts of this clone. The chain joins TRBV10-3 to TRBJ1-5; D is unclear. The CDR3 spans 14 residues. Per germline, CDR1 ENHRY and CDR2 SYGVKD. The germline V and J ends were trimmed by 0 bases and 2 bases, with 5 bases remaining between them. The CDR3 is CAISESTGNQPQHF. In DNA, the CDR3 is TGTGCCATCAGTGAGTCGACCGGCAATCAGCCCCAGCATTTT.

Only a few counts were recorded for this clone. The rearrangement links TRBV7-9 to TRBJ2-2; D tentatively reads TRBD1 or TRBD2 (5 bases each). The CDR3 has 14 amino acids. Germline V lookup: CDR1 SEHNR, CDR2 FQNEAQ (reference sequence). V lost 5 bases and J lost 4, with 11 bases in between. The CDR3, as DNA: TGTGCCAGCAGCCTGGGACGGGGCACCGGGGAGCTGTTTTTT. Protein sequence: CASSLGRGTGELFF.

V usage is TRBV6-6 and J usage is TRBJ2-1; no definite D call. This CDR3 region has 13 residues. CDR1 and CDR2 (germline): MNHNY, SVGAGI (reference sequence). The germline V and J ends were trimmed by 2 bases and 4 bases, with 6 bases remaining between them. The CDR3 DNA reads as TGTGCCAGCAGTTACGTCCCTTACAATGAGCAGTTCTTC. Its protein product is CASSYVPYNEQFF.

For the CDR3, the DNA is TGTGCCAGCAGTTCGGGACTAGCATCCGGCTACAATGAGCAGTTCTTC. This codes for CASSSGLASGYNEQFF. The chain carries TRBV6-5 and TRBJ2-1; 9 positions agree with TRBD2. The J segment lost 3 bases and the V segment lost 4 bases, leaving 7 bases of the junction unmatched. Germline values: CDR1 MNHEY, CDR2 SVGAGI. The CDR3 spans 16 residues.

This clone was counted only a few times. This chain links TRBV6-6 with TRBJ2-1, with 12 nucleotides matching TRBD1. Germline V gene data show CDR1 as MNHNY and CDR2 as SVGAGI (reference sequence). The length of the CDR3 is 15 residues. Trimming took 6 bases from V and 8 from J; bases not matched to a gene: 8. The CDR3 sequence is CASRLRDRGRDEQFF. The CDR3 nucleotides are TGTGCCAGCAGGCTGCGGGACAGGGGGCGGGATGAGCAGTTCTTC.

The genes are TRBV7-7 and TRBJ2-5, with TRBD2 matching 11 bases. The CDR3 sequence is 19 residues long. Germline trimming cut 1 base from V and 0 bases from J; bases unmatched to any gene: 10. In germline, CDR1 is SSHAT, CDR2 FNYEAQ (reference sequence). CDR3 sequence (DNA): TGTGCCAGCAGCTTAGGGCCGGTACTAGCGGGGGACTACCAAGAGACCCAGTACTTC. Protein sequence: CASSLGPVLAGDYQETQYF. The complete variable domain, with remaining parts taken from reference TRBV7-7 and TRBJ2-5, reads GAGVSQSPRYKVTKRGQDVTLRCDPISSHATLYWYQQALGQGPEFLTYFNYEAQPDKSGLPSDRFSAERPEGSISTLTIQRTEQRDSAMYRCASSLGPVLAGDYQETQYFGPGTRLLVL.

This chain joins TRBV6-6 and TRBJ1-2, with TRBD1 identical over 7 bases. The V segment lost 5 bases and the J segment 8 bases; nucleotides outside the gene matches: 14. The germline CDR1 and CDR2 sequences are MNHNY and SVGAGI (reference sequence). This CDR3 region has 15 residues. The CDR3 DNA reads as TGTGCCAGCAGTGGAACCGGGACAGTAGGTTCCGGCTACACCTTC. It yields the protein CASSGTGTVGSGYTF.

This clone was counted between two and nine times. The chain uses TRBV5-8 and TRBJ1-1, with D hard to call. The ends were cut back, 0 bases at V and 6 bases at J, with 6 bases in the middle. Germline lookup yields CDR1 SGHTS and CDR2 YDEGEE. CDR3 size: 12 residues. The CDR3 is CASSLVAAEAFF. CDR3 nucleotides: TGTGCCAGCAGCTTGGTTGCCGCTGAAGCTTTCTTT.

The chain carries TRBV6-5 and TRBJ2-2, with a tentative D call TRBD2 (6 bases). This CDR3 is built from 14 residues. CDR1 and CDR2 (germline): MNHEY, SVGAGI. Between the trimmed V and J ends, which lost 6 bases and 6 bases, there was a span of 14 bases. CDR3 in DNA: TGTGCCAGCAGGAAGGAGGGACTTTCCGGGGAGCTGTTTTTT. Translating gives CASRKEGLSGELFF.

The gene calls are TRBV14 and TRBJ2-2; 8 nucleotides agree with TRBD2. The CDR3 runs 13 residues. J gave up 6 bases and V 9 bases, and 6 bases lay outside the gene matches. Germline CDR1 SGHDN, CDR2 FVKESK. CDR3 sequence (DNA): TGTGCCAGTCACGGGGGGGCCGCCGGGGAGCTGTTTTTT. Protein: CASHGGAAGELFF.

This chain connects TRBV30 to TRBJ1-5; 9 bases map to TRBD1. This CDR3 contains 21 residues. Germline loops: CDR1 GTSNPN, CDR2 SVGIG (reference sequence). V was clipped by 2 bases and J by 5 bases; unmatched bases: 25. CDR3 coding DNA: TGTGCCTGGAGTACCGCCCTTTTCGGGACAGGGATTAAACACATGGATCAGCCCCAGCATTTT. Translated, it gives CAWSTALFGTGIKHMDQPQHF.